This TCR beta chain was documented in a study of identical twins. This clonotype was seen more than once but under ten times. Its specificity is unknown. TCRdb recomputed calls from the 5' RACE reads with MiXCR, one row per CDR3 protein. The data show about 890,000 distinct CDR3 sequences, roughly 12% seen once. The CDR3 runs to 13 residues. All donors comprised healthy Caucasians. Study conclusions and caveats: Sequences that were beta out-of-frame showed weaker excess twin sharing. Insertion counts were lower in abundant cord blood beta clonotypes, a trend that memory repertoires did not show. Among monozygotic twins, out-of-frame TCR alpha sharing exceeded what models predicted.

This sample also appeared in a second study, on yellow fever vaccine responses in identical twins.

The receptor was isolated from a woman between 18 and 30 years old in good health. The sequencing sample was made of PBMCs. V is TRBV21-1 and J is TRBJ2-5. TRBV21-1 is deemed a pseudogene. The CDR3 sequence: CASSKALGETQYF. Written as DNA, the CDR3 is TGTGCCAGCAGCAAAGCATTGGGAGAGACCCAGTACTTC.